Each of the 5 T cell receptor beta chains below was sequenced from the same sample in a study of PD-L1 blockade in urothelial cancer. Here immunoSEQ multiplex PCR was the method, and the copy in TCRdb shows in-frame clones only, minus some. The sample includes roughly 45,000 clones, more than 70% of them seen just once. The source material was PBMCs, sampled around atezolizumab (anti-PD-L1) treatment. The receptors here all came from a woman aged 55-70 years with urothelial cancer.

This clone was counted between two and nine times. This chain joins TRBV27 and TRBJ1-5, with 8 bases lining up with TRBD1. Losses at the gene ends were 6 bases for V and 5 bases for J; bases not matched to a gene: 0. Germline V gene sequence: CDR1 MNHEY, CDR2 SMNVEV (reference sequence). This CDR3 spans 12 amino acids. CDR3 DNA: TGTGCCAGCAGGACAGGGGATCAGCCCCAGCATTTT. Its protein product is CASRTGDQPQHF.

The chain links TRBV30 to TRBJ2-3; TRBD2 matches 15 bases. The germline V gene has CDR1 GTSNPN and CDR2 SVGIG (reference sequence). V shed 3 bases, J shed 7 bases, and the junction held 20 bases outside the gene matches. There are 20 residues in the CDR3. DNA for the CDR3: TGTGCCTGGAGATACAGGGAGGGGACTAGCGGGGGGATGCCTGTGAATACGCAGTATTTT. It encodes CAWRYREGTSGGMPVNTQYF.

This sequence joins TRBV6-5 and TRBJ2-3, with a tentative D call TRBD2 (5 bases). From germline, CDR1 is MNHEY and CDR2 SVGAGI. V shed 5 bases and J shed 2 bases, with 14 bases lying between them. The length of the CDR3 is 15 residues. The CDR3 region is CASSNRTGYTDTQYF. Written as DNA, the CDR3 is TGTGCCAGCAGTAACCGGACGGGGTACACAGATACGCAGTATTTT.

The rearrangement uses TRBV9 and TRBJ2-2; 9 bases match TRBD2. J lost 2 bases, V lost 0 bases, and 5 bases had no gene match. CDR3 length equals 17 residues. The germline gives CDR1 SGDLS, CDR2 YYNGEE. Here the CDR3 DNA reads TGTGCCAGCAGCGTAGTCGGGCGGGGGGGCAACACCGGGGAGCTGTTTTTT. Protein: CASSVVGRGGNTGELFF.

This chain uses TRBV19 with TRBJ1-1; TRBD1 aligns across 7 bases. The CDR3 runs to 14 residues. Trimming took 3 bases from V and 0 from J; bases not matched to a gene: 1. Germline CDR1 is LNHDA and CDR2 is SQIVND (reference sequence). CDR3 loop: CASSMGQLNTEAFF. The CDR3 bases are TGTGCCAGTAGTATGGGACAGCTGAACACTGAAGCTTTCTTT.